This T cell receptor beta chain comes out of a study of T cell changes during pregnancy in multiple sclerosis. V gave up 4 bases and J gave up 6 bases, with 20 bases separating them. Germline lookup yields CDR1 SGHRS and CDR2 YFSETQ. The CDR3 is 16 amino acids. Libraries were prepared by immunoSEQ multiplex PCR; TCRdb keeps only in-frame clonotypes and omits some of them. The sample carries 55,000 to 70,000 clones, about 94% recorded once. The sequences come from CD4+ T cells from peripheral blood mononuclear cells, collected before pregnancy. This sequence was found in a female donor with multiple sclerosis, enrolled in a pregnancy study. The rearrangement links TRBV5-1 to TRBJ2-1; TRBD2 is a possible D gene (6 bases). The CDR3 protein is CASSPLSGPGVNEQFF. The DNA for the CDR3 is TGCGCCAGCAGCCCCCTGAGTGGGCCGGGGGTCAATGAGCAGTTCTTC.